These T cell receptor beta chains were read from a single sample in a study of T cell responses to AZD1222 COVID-19 vaccine. This table comes from immunoSEQ multiplex PCR, and its TCRdb copy is limited to in-frame clones, with some not included. The sample includes tens of thousands of clones, more than 85% of them seen just once. Sequencing used peripheral blood, obtained 28 days after the second AZD1222 dose. These receptors came from an adult who received the AZD1222 COVID-19 vaccine. Both conserved end residues are part of each CDR3. A D gene is named only where the DNA matches it firmly. The size of a clone is reported for some rows only, either as once, few or many, or as a class for expanded clones.

CDR3	DNA	size	D	V	J
CASSLRDRGADTQYF	TGCGCCAGCAGCTTGAGGGACAGGGGCGCAGATACGCAGTATTTT	-	TRBD1	TRBV5-1	TRBJ2-3
CASSSRDRGFSGANVLTF	TGTGCCAGCAGCTCCCGGGACAGGGGCTTCTCAGGGGCCAACGTCCTGACTTTC	-	TRBD1	TRBV7-9	TRBJ2-6
CASSLNRGNTGELFF	TGTGCCAGCAGCCTGAACAGGGGAAACACCGGGGAGCTGTTTTTT	-	TRBD1	TRBV4-2	TRBJ2-2
CASSLKGGLSNSPLHF	TGTGCCAGCAGCCTAAAAGGGGGCCTTTCTAATTCACCCCTCCACTTT	once	TRBD1	TRBV3-1/TRBV3-2	TRBJ1-6
CASSPLTPGQGPELSYEQYF	TGTGCCAGCAGCCCTCTTACCCCGGGACAGGGGCCAGAACTCTCCTACGAGCAGTACTTC	-	-	TRBV21-1	TRBJ2-7
CASSSGTSKTGELFF	TGTGCCAGCAGCTCCGGGACTAGTAAAACCGGGGAGCTGTTTTTT	-	TRBD2	TRBV11-1	TRBJ2-2
CASSGVAGRTGELFF	TGTGCCAGCAGCGGAGTCGCAGGGCGCACCGGGGAGCTGTTTTTT	-	-	TRBV5-6	TRBJ2-2
CASSQVAAGLNEKLFF	TGCGCCAGCAGCCAAGTCGCGGCTGGGCTGAATGAAAAACTGTTTTTT	-	-	TRBV4-3	TRBJ1-4
CASSLGSGKGHYNEQFF	TGTGCCAGCAGTTTAGGGTCAGGTAAAGGGCATTACAATGAGCAGTTCTTC	-	-	TRBV27	TRBJ2-1
CASSLSQPQHF	TGTGCCAGCAGTTTAAGCCAGCCCCAGCATTTT	-	-	TRBV28	TRBJ1-5
CATSDLRGTGELFF	TGTGCCACCAGTGATTTGAGGGGGACCGGGGAGCTGTTTTTT	-	-	TRBV24-1	TRBJ2-2
CASSTYRAYYGYTF	TGTGCCAGCAGCACTTACAGGGCCTACTATGGCTACACCTTC	-	-	TRBV21-1	TRBJ1-2
CASSLNQKNTEAFF	TGTGCCAGCAGTTTGAACCAAAAGAACACTGAAGCTTTCTTT	-	-	TRBV28	TRBJ1-1
CASSPTGTANYGYTF	TGTGCCAGCAGTCCCACCGGGACAGCTAACTATGGCTACACCTTC	once	TRBD1	TRBV6-5	TRBJ1-2